Sequencing of this T cell receptor (beta chain) was carried out in a study of T cells in Graves' hyperthyroidism and ophthalmopathy. The source material, RNA transcripts, was used to amplify TCR beta CDR3 regions. TCR CDR3 regions were first amplified by RT-PCR with HTBI primers. Via MiXCR, TCRdb re-called the multiplex PCR reads, giving one row per CDR3 protein. The sample shows under 350,000 distinct CDR3 sequences, more than 15% of them seen only once. Whole-study results and caveats: Clonotypes that were expanded in thyroid above 0.001 mostly appeared in blood too.

This clonotype was detected a few times. Antigen specificity is unknown. Per germline, CDR1 MNHNS and CDR2 SASEGT. V was trimmed by 8 bases and J by 8 bases, leaving 24 bases between them. This CDR3 region has 16 residues. Input material: blood. The sequence derives from a woman aged 55-70 years with Graves' ophthalmopathy. The V and J genes are TRBV6-1 and TRBJ1-4; D perhaps matches TRBD1 (5 bases). In DNA, the CDR3 is TGTGCCAGCTCCCTCTACCGTGACAGCTTTGACGAAAAACTGTTTTTT. Translating it yields CASSLYRDSFDEKLFF.